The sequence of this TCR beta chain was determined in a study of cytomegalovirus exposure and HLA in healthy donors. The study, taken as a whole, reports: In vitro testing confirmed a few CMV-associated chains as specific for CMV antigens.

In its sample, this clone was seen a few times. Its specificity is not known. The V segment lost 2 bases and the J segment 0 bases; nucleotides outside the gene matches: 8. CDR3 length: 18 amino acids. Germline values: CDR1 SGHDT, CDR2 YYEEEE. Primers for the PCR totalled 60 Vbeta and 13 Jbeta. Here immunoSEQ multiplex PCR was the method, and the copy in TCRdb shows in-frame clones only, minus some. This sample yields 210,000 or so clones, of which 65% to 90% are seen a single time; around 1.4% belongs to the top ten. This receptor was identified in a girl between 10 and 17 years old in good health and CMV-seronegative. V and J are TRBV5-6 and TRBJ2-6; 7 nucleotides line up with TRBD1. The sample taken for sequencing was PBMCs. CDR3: CASSLSTGTVSGANVLTF. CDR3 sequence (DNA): TGTGCCAGCAGCTTATCGACAGGGACGGTCTCTGGGGCCAACGTCCTGACTTTC.